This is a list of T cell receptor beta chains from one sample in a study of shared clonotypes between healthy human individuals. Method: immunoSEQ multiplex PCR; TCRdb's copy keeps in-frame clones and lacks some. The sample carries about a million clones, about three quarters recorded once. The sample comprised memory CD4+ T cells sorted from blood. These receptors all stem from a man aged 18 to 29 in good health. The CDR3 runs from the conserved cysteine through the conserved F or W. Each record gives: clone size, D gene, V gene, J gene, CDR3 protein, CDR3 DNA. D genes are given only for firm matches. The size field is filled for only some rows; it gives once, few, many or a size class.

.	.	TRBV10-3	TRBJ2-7	CAISDDNEQYF	TGTGCCATCAGCGATGACAACGAGCAGTACTTC
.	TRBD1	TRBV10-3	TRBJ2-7	CAISVGDRSYEQYF	TGTGCCATCAGTGTTGGGGACAGATCCTACGAGCAGTACTTC
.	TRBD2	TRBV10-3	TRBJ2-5	CAISETVAGGETQYF	TGTGCCATCAGTGAGACGGTAGCGGGAGGGGAGACCCAGTACTTC
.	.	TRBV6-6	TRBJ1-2	CASSGPNPGGNGYTF	TGTGCCAGCAGTGGCCCGAATCCGGGAGGGAATGGCTACACCTTC
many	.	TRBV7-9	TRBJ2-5	CASSLGGRREETQYF	TGTGCCAGCAGCTTAGGGGGACGTCGAGAAGAGACCCAGTACTTC
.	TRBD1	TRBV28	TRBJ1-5	CASSQLTGGGNQPQHF	TGTGCCAGCAGTCAGCTAACAGGGGGTGGCAATCAGCCCCAGCATTTT
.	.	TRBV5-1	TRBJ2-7	CASGRDNYEQYF	TGCGCCAGCGGCCGGGACAACTACGAGCAGTACTTC
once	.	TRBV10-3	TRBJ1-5	CAISESQGNQPQHF	TGTGCCATCAGTGAGTCGCAGGGGAATCAGCCCCAGCATTTT
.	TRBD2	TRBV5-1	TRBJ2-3	CASSLGPGGDTQYF	TGCGCCAGCAGCTTGGGTCCGGGAGGAGATACGCAGTATTTT
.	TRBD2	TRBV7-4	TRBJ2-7	CASPEPGLAAGYGGEQYF	TGTGCCAGCCCCGAACCGGGACTAGCGGCGGGTTACGGGGGCGAGCAGTACTTC
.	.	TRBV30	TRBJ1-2	CACGYYGYTF	TGTGCCTGCGGGTACTATGGCTACACCTTC
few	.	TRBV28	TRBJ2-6	CASSLLGASSNVLTF	TGTGCCAGCAGTCTATTGGGAGCCTCATCCAACGTCCTGACTTTC
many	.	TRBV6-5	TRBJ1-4	CASSYYEGTNEKLFF	TGTGCCAGCAGTTACTATGAAGGAACTAATGAAAAACTGTTTTTT
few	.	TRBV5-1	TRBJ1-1	CASSFRTAMNTEAFF	TGCGCCAGCAGCTTTAGAACGGCTATGAACACTGAAGCTTTCTTT
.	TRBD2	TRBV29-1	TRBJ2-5	CSVEKLAGETQYF	TGCAGCGTTGAAAAGTTAGCGGGGGAGACCCAGTACTTC
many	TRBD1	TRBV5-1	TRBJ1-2	CASSLKGQGSGYTF	TGCGCCAGCAGCTTGAAGGGACAGGGTTCTGGCTACACCTTC
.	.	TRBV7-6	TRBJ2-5	CASSQKGTRVVETQYF	TGTGCCAGCAGCCAGAAAGGGACCAGGGTGGTGGAGACCCAGTACTTC
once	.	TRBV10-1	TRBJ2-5	CASSEFQGTGTQYF	TGCGCCAGCAGTGAGTTCCAGGGGACTGGGACCCAGTACTTC
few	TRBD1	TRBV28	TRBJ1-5	CASSLRQGAKPQHF	TGTGCCAGCAGTTTAAGACAGGGGGCTAAGCCCCAGCATTTT
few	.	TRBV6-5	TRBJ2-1	CASSPATTLYNEQFF	TGTGCCAGCAGTCCCGCCACTACCCTCTACAATGAGCAGTTCTTC
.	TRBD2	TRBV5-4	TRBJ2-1	CASSHRRTSGDRDEQFF	TGTGCCAGCAGCCACCGCCGGACTAGCGGGGATCGGGATGAGCAGTTCTTC
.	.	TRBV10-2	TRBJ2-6	CASTVGANVLTF	TGCGCCAGCACGGTTGGGGCCAACGTCCTGACTTTC
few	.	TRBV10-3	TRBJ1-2	CAISEDRFEGYTF	TGTGCCATCAGTGAGGACCGGTTCGAGGGCTACACCTTC
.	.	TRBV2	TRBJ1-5	CASRWTANQPQHF	TGTGCCAGCAGATGGACAGCCAATCAGCCCCAGCATTTT
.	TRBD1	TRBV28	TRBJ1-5	CASSVATGGAGSNQPQHF	TGTGCCAGCAGTGTCGCGACAGGGGGCGCAGGTAGCAATCAGCCCCAGCATTTT
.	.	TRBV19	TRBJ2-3	CASSLGQISTDTQYF	TGTGCCAGTAGCCTCGGACAGATCTCCACAGATACGCAGTATTTT
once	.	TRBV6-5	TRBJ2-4	CASRERDLTKNIQYF	TGTGCCAGCAGGGAGAGAGACTTGACCAAAAACATTCAGTACTTC
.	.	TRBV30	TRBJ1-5	CAWNLYRNQPQHF	TGTGCCTGGAATTTATACCGCAATCAGCCCCAGCATTTT
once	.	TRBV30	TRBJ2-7	CAWSVDPYEQYF	TGTGCCTGGAGTGTAGATCCCTACGAGCAGTACTTC
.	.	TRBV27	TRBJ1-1	CASSSVGLATEAFF	TGTGCCAGCAGTTCTGTGGGTCTGGCCACTGAAGCTTTCTTT
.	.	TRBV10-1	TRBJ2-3	CASSEGGTDTQYF	TGCGCCAGCAGTGAAGGCGGAACAGATACGCAGTATTTT
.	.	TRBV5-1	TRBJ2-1	CASRPSGRLINEQFF	TGCGCCAGCAGACCGTCGGGAAGACTGATCAATGAGCAGTTCTTC
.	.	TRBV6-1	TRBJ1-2	CASSEAAANYGYTF	TGTGCCAGCAGTGAAGCAGCAGCTAACTATGGCTACACCTTC
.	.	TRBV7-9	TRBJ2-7	CASSRDSYSYEQYF	TGTGCCAGCAGCCGGGACTCATATTCCTACGAGCAGTACTTC
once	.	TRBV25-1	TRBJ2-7	CASSEQGAGIGSYEQYF	TGTGCCAGCAGTGAACAAGGGGCGGGGATAGGGTCCTACGAGCAGTACTTC
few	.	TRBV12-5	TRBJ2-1	CASGLTAGVPVFEQFF	TGTGCTAGTGGTTTGACTGCAGGGGTCCCCGTGTTCGAGCAGTTCTTC
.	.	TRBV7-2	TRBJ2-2	CASSLGGLYTGELFF	TGTGCCAGCAGCTTGGGAGGACTCTACACCGGGGAGCTGTTTTTT
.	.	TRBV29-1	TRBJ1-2	CSVVIPNYGYTF	TGCAGCGTTGTAATACCGAACTATGGCTACACCTTC
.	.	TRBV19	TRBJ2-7	CASSIGPTYEQYF	TGTGCCAGTAGTATCGGTCCCACCTACGAGCAGTACTTC
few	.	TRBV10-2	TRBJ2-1	CASNGGPYNEQFF	TGCGCCAGCAACGGGGGGCCCTACAATGAGCAGTTCTTC
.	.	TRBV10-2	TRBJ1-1	CASTPPKTPSNTEAFF	TGCGCCAGCACCCCGCCCAAAACGCCGTCGAACACTGAAGCTTTCTTT
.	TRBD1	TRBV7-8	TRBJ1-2	CASKGTGGAMAYGYTF	TGTGCCAGCAAGGGGACAGGGGGAGCTATGGCCTATGGCTACACCTTC
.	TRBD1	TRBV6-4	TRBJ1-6	CASRGQGVGSPLHF	TGTGCCAGCAGAGGACAGGGGGTAGGTTCACCCCTCCACTTT
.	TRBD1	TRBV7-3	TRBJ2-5	CASSSGQGRFETQYF	TGTGCCAGCAGCTCCGGACAGGGGCGGTTTGAGACCCAGTACTTC
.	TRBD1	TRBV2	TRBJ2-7	CASREGTGGAYEQYF	TGTGCCAGCAGGGAAGGGACAGGGGGCGCGTACGAGCAGTACTTC
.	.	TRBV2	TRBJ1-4	CASSGRTGANEKLFF	TGTGCCAGCAGCGGCAGAACGGGGGCTAATGAAAAACTGTTTTTT
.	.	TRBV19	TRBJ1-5	CASSLTQGRNQPQHF	TGTGCCAGTAGCCTCACCCAGGGAAGAAATCAGCCCCAGCATTTT
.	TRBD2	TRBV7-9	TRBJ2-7	CASNRDGGEGDF	TGTGCCAGCAACCGGGACGGAGGGGAGGGAGACTTC
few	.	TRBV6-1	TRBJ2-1	CASSSSGSYNEQFF	TGTGCCAGCAGTAGTAGCGGCTCCTACAATGAGCAGTTCTTC
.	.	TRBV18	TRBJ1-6	CASSLQGNSPNSPLHF	TGTGCCAGCTCACTCCAGGGTAATTCCCCCAATTCACCCCTCCACTTT
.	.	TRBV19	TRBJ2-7	CASSTPLRGPATGYEQYF	TGTGCCAGTAGTACCCCCCTCCGGGGACCCGCAACGGGATACGAGCAGTACTTC
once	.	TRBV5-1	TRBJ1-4	CASSLGGEINEKLFF	TGCGCCAGCAGCTTGGGGGGAGAGATTAATGAAAAACTGTTTTTT
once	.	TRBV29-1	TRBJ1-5	CSVGYSNQPQHF	TGCAGCGTTGGTTACAGCAATCAGCCCCAGCATTTT
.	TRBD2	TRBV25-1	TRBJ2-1	CASSESRLAGYNEQFF	TGTGCCAGCAGTGAATCTCGTCTAGCGGGGTACAATGAGCAGTTCTTC
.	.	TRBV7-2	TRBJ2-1	CASSLDWSEQFF	TGTGCCAGCAGCTTAGACTGGAGTGAGCAGTTCTTC
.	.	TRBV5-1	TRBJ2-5	CASSLDVDWETQYF	TGCGCCAGCAGCTTGGATGTGGATTGGGAGACCCAGTACTTC
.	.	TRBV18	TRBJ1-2	CASSTRTDSYGYTF	TGTGCCAGCTCAACTCGGACAGATTCTTATGGCTACACCTTC
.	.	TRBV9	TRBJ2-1	CASSVGGTYNEQFF	TGTGCCAGCAGCGTAGGGGGGACCTACAATGAGCAGTTCTTC
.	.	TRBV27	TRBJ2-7	CASSFDGKRNEQYF	TGTGCCAGCAGTTTCGACGGGAAGAGGAACGAGCAGTACTTC